This TCR beta chain stems from a study of shared clonotypes between healthy human individuals. Repertoires were generated with immunoSEQ multiplex PCR, while TCRdb's copy carries only in-frame clones and drops some. The profile shows 2 million to 2.5 million clones, about 95% of them singletons. Naive CD8 isolation took CD45RO-negative cells positively selected for CCR7 and excluded terminally differentiated effector memory CD45RA+ cells. Germline lookup yields CDR1 MNHEY and CDR2 SVGAGI. The CDR3 is made up of 12 amino acids. The V and J ends lost 2 bases and 5 bases respectively, with 7 bases between them.

This receptor was identified in a young man in good health. The sequenced sample consisted of naive CD8+ T cells sorted from blood. The J gene is TRBJ2-7, the V gene TRBV6-5; D gene uncertain. The CDR3 spells CASSYPPNEQYF. The CDR3 bases are TGTGCCAGCAGTTACCCACCCAACGAGCAGTACTTC.